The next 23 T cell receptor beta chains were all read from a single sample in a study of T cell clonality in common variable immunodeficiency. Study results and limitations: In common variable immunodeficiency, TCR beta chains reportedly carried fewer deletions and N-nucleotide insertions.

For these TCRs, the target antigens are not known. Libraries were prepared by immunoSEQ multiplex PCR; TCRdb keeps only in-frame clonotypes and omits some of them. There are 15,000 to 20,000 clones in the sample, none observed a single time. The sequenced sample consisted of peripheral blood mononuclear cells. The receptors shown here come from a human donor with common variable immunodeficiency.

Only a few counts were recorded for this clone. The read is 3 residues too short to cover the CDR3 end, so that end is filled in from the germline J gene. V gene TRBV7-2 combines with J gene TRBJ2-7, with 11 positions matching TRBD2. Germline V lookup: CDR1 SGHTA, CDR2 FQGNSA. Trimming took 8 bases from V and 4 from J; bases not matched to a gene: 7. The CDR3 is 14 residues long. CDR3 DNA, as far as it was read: TGTGCCAGCGGCTCTCCTAGCGGGAGGTACGAG. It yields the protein CASGSPSGRYE. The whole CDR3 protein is CASGSPSGRYEQYF.

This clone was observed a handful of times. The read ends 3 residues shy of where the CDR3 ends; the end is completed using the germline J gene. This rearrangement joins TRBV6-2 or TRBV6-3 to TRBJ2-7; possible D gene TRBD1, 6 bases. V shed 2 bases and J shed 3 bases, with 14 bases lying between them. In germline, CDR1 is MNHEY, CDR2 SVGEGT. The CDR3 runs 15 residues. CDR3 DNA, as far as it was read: TGTGCCAGCAGTTACCGGACAGAGAGTTACTACGAG. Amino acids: CASSYRTESYYE. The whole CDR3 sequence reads CASSYRTESYYEQYF.

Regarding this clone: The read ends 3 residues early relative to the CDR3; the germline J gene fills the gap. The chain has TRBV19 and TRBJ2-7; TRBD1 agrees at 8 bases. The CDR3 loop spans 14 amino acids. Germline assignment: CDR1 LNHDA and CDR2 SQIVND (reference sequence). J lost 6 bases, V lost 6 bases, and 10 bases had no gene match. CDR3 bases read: TGTGCCAGTAGACGGACAGGGCTCTCGGGCGAG. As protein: CASRRTGLSGE. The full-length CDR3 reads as CASRRTGLSGEQYF.

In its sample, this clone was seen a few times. CDR3 bases read: TGTGCCAGCTCCCCCAACCCCCCCAAAACAGGGAAAGAA. It translates to CASSPNPPKTGKE. The CDR3 as a whole reads CASSPNPPKTGKEAFF. V usage is TRBV18 and J usage is TRBJ1-1; D is perhaps TRBD1 (6 bases). The CDR3 end lies 3 residues beyond the end of the read and is filled in from the germline J gene. The CDR3 is 16 residues long. Germline loops: CDR1 KGHSH, CDR2 LQKENI.

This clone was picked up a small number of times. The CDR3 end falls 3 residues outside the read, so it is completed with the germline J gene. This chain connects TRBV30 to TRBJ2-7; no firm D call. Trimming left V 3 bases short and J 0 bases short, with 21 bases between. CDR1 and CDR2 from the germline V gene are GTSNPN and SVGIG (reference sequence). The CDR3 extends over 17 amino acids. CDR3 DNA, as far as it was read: TGTGCCTGGAGCCCAAGTGGCTGGGCAGGCCGCTCCTACGAG. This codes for CAWSPSGWAGRSYE. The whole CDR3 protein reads CAWSPSGWAGRSYEQYF.

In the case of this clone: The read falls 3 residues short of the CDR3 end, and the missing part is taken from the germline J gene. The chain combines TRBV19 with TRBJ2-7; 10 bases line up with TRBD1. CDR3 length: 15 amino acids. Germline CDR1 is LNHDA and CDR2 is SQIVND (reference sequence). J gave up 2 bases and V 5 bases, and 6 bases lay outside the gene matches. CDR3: CASSRTGGIAYEQYF. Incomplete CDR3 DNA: TGTGCCAGTAGTCGGACAGGGGGTATTGCCTACGAG.

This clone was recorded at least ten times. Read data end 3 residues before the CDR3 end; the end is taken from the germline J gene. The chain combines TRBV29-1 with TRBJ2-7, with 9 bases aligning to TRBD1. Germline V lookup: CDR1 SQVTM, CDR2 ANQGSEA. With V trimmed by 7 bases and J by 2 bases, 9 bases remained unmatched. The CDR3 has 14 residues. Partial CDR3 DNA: TGCAGCGCCAAATGGGGACAGGGACCCTACGAG. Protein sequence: CSAKWGQGPYE. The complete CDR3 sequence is CSAKWGQGPYEQYF.

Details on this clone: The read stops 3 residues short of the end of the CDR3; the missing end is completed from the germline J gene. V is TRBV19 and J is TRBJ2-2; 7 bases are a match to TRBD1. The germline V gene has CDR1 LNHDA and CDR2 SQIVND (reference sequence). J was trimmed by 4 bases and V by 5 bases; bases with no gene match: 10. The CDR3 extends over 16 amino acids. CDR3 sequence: CASSPLRDSATGELFF. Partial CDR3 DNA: TGTGCCAGTAGTCCCCTGAGGGACAGTGCCACCGGGGAG.

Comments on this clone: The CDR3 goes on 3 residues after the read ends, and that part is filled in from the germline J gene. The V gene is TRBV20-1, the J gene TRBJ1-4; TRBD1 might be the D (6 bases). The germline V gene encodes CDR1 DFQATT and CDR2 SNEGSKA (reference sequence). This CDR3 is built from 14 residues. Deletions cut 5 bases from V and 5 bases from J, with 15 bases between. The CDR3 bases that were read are TGCAGTGCTTTGACGACAGGCTCCAATGAAAAA. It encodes CSALTTGSNEK. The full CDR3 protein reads CSALTTGSNEKLFF.

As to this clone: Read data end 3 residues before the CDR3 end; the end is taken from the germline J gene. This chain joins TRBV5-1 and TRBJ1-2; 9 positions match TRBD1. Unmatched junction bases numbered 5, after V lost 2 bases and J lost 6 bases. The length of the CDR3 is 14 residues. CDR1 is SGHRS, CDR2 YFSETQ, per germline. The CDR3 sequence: CASSFRDRVHGYTF. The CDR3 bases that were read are TGCGCCAGCAGCTTTCGGGACAGGGTCCATGGC.

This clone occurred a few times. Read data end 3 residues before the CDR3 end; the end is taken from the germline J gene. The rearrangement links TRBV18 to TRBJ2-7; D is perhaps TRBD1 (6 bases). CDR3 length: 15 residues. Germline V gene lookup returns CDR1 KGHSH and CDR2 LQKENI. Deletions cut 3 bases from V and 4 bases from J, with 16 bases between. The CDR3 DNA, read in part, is TGTGCCAGCTCACCCCGACAGGAGGAGCGGTACGAG. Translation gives CASSPRQEERYE. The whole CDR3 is CASSPRQEERYEQYF. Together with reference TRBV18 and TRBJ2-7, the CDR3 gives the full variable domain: NAGVMQNPRHLVRRRGQEARLRCSPMKGHSHVYWYRQLPEEGLKFMVYLQKENIIDESGMPKERFSAEFPKEGPSILRIQQVVRGDSAAYFCASSPRQEERYEQYFGPGTRLTVT.

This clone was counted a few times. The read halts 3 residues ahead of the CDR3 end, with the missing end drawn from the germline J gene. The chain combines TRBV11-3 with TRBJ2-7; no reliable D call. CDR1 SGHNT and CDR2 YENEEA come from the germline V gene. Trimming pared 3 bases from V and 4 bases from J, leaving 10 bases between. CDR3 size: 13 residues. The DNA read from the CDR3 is TGTGCCAGCAGCTTCTCCAGCGAGTACGAG. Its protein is CASSFSSEYE. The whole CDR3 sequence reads CASSFSSEYEQYF.

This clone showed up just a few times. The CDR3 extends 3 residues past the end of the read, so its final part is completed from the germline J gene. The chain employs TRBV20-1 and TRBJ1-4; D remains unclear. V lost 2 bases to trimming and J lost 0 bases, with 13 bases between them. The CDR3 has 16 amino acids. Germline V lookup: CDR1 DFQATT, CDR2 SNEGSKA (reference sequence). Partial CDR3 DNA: TGCAGTGCTAGAAACTTCGAGCGAGCAACTAATGAAAAA. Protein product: CSARNFERATNEK. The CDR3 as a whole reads CSARNFERATNEKLFF.

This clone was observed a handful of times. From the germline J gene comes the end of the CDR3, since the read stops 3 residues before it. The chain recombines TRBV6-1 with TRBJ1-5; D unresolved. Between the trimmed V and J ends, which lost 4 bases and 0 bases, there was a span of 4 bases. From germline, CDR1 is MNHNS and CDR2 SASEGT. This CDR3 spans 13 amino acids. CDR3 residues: CASSVHSNQPQHF. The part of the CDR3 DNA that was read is TGTGCCAGCAGTGTTCATAGCAATCAGCCC.

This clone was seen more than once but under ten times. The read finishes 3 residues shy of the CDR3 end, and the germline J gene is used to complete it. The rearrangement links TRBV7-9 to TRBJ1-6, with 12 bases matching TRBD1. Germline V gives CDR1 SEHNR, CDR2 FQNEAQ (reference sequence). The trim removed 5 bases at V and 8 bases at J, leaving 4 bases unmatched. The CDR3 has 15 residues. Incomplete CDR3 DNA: TGTGCCAGCAGCCCGGGACAGGGGGCAGATTCACCC. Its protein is CASSPGQGADSP. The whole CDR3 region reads CASSPGQGADSPLHF. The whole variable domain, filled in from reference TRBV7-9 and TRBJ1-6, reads DTGVSQNPRHKITKRGQNVTFRCDPISEHNRLYWYRQTLGQGPEFLTYFQNEAQLEKSRLLSDRFSAERPKGSFSTLEIQRTEQGDSAMYLCASSPGQGADSPLHFGNGTRLTVT.

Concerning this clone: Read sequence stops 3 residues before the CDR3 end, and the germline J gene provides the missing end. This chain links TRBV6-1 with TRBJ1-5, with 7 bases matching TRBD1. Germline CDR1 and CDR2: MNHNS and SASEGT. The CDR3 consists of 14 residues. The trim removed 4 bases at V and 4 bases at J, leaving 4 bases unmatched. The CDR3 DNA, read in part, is TGTGCCAGCAGTGGGCAACAGGGGAATCAGCCC. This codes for CASSGQQGNQP. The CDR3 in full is CASSGQQGNQPQHF.

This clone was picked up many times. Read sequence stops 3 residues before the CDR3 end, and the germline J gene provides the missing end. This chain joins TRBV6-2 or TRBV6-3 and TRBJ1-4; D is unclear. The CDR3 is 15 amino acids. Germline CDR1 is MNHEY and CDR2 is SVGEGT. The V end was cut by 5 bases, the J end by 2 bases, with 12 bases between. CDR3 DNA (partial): TGTGCCAGCAGTAGTCCCAGGAGGACTAATGAAAAA. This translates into CASSSPRRTNEK. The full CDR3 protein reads CASSSPRRTNEKLFF.

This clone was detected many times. The sequenced part of the CDR3 DNA is TGTGCCAGCTCAACTAGGACAGGGGACACTGAA. As protein: CASSTRTGDTE. From start to end, the CDR3 is CASSTRTGDTEAFF. The chain couples TRBV18 to TRBJ1-1; 9 bases are a match to TRBD1. Read data end 3 residues before the CDR3 end; the end is taken from the germline J gene. Germline CDR1 and CDR2: KGHSH and LQKENI. The CDR3 covers 14 residues. J lost 3 bases, V lost 5 bases, and 4 bases had no gene match.

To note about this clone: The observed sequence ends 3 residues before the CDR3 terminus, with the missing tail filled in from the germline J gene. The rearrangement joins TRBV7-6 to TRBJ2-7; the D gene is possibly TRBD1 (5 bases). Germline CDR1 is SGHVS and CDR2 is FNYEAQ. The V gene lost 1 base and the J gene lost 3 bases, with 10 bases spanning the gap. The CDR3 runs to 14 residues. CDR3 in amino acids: CASSLEADSYEQYF. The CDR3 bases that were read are TGTGCCAGCAGCTTAGAGGCAGACAGCTACGAG.

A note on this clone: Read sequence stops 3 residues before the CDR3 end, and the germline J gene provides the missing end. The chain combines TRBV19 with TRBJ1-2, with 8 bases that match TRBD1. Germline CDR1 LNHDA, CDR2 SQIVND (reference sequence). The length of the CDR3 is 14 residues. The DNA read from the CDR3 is TGTGCCAGTAGCCTCGGACAGGGCGTTAGGGGC. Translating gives CASSLGQGVRG. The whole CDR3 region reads CASSLGQGVRGYTF.

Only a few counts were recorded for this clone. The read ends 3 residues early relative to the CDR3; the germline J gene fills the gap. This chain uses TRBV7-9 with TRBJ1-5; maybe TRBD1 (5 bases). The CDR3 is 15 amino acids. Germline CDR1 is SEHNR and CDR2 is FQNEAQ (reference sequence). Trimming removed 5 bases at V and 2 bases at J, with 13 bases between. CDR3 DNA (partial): TGTGCCAGCAGCCCTAAGGGGTGGGGCAATCAGCCC. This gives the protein CASSPKGWGNQP. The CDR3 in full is CASSPKGWGNQPQHF.

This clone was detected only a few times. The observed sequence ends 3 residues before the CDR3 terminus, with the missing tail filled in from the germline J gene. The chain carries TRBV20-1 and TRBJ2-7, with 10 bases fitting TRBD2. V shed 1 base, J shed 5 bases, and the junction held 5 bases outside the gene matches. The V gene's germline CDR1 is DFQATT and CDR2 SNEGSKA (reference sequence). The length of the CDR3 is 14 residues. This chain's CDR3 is CSARGAGGPHEQYF. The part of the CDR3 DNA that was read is TGCAGTGCTAGAGGAGCGGGAGGGCCACACGAG.

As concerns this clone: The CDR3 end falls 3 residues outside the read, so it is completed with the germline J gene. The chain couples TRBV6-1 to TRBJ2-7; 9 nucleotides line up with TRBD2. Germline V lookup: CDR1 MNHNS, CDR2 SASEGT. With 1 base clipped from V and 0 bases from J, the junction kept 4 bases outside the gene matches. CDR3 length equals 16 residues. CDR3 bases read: TGTGCCAGCAGTGAAGACCGGCGGGAGGGCTCCTACGAG. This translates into CASSEDRREGSYE. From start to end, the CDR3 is CASSEDRREGSYEQYF.